One T cell receptor (beta chain) is described in this entry. Its antigen is not yet known. Within one base of it there is no much larger clone, and no base qualities were kept. The library was built by means of the immunoSEQ multiplex PCR assay. For most patients, genomic DNA was subjected to high-throughput TCR-beta CDR3 sequencing by Adaptive Biotechnologies. Per the authors' processing: Adaptive's ImmunoSEQ software was the source of the TCR sequencing data for fewer than 20 patients, while three other patients were processed with MiXCR and VDJtools. CDR3 nucleotide sequences shared between donor and recipient were removed because their origin could not be assigned. To count as alloreactive, a clone needed at least 2-fold expansion over unstimulated cells and a minimum CFSE-low frequency of 0.002% (template counts) or 0.001% (read counts). Clones detected in sequenced pre-transplant spleen, lymph node, or MLR CFSE-low populations of the donor or recipient were defined as mappable. Cumulative frequency of alloreactive clones was calculated as a percentage of all sequences weighted by copy number. What TCRdb holds here is the immuneACCESS table cut down to in-frame rearrangements. Part of the clones is not present; checked against another copy, under half of the missing clones reflect an unresolved V gene, and the others are unexplained. The V and J calls and the clone size are those of that table, but D and trimming were determined from the DNA. The sample has just under 65,000 clones on record, 89% of them singletons. The leading ten clones occupy under 2% of the sample.

The data are from a study of graft-versus-host responses after intestinal transplantation (dated by TCRdb to the early 2020s). A note on the overall study: The transplants that recipients received were multivisceral, liver-intestinal, or isolated intestinal. Of the approximately 24 intestinal transplant recipients enrolled in the cohort, one of whom was a retransplant, 3 patients without pretransplant specimens were excluded. A peak of at least 4% donor T cells among recipient peripheral blood mononuclear cells was the definition used for donor T cell macrochimerism. Alloreactive clones were identified by sequencing pre-transplant mixed lymphocyte reaction products and comparing these products with unstimulated pre-transplant donor and recipient T cells. After intestinal transplantation, graft-versus-host and host-versus-graft alloreactive T cell clones were followed in the graft, circulation and bone marrow using bulk TCR-beta CDR3 sequencing. All recipients received anti-thymocyte globulin induction followed by maintenance tacrolimus and steroids for about three years. Samples from a few later patients were sequenced in-house on an Illumina MiSeq with MiXCR processing rather than by the commercial service. General study outcomes and caveats: The relatively low number and heterogeneity of intestinal transplant patients limited the conclusions. GvH clones were detected in recipient bone marrow, and some appeared earlier in ileal mucosa or blood, consistent with an intestinal mucosal origin. Peak levels of circulating GvH clones were associated with declines in HvG clones early after transplant. In the allografts of patients with donor T cell macrochimerism, GvH to HvG T cell clonal ratios were high.

Dithiothreitol, EDTA incubations and collagenase D digestion were used to isolate intraepithelial and lamina propria lymphocytes from graft specimens. Bulk TCR-beta sequencing was performed on serial intestinal graft biopsy specimens collected as late as 600 days after transplant. Including the terminal cysteine and phenylalanine, the CDR3 comprises 16 residues. Only CDR3 DNA remains: 48 bases, in frame from the first base. The germline V gene (reference sequence) specifies MNHEY as CDR1 and SMNVEV as CDR2. V and J are trimmed by 3 bases and 3 bases, and the gene matches miss 6 bases of the junction.

The chain uses TRBV27 and TRBJ2-7, with TRBD2 matching 12 junction bases. The clonotype originates from a human patient who received an intestinal transplant, so some T cells may come from the graft donor. Specimen: ileum tissue, collected around 350 days after transplant. The sequence in DNA is TGTGCCAGCAGTTTCCTAGCGGGAGGGCTTTTCTACGAGCAGTACTTC. Translation gives CASSFLAGGLFYEQYF.